Listed here are 6 T cell receptor beta chains from one sample, sequenced in a study of CD8+ T cells in alopecia areata. Sorting of pooled cutaneous lymph node cells used CD4, CD8alpha, NKG2D, NKG2ACE and other markers. RNA extraction was followed by reverse transcription into cDNA, which acted as the sequencing template. Sequenced by immunoSEQ multiplex PCR; TCRdb stores in-frame clones only, minus some. This sample comprises about 270,000 clones, none seen once only. Source material: CD4+ T cells sorted from a lymph node. These receptors came from a C3H/HeJ mouse with alopecia areata. MHC haplotype: H2-k.

A remark on this clone: These gene names are mouse names. The observed sequence ends 4 residues before the CDR3 terminus, with the missing tail filled in from the germline J gene. The V gene is TRBV17, the J gene TRBJ2-2, with TRBD2 identical over 13 bases. This CDR3 is built from 16 residues. The germline V gene has CDR1 MNHDT and CDR2 YYDKIL. Unmatched junction bases numbered 1, after V lost 2 bases and J lost 4 bases. This CDR3 is CASSRRDWGGTGQLYF. The covered CDR3 bases are TGTGCTAGCAGTAGAAGGGACTGGGGGGGCACCGGG.

Points on this clone: The gene symbols are mouse symbols. The read ends 4 residues before the CDR3 terminus; that terminus is restored from the germline J gene. The rearrangement joins TRBV5 to TRBJ2-3; TRBD1 might be the D (5 bases). Deletions cut 4 bases from V and 0 bases from J, with 11 bases between. The germline gives CDR1 LGHNA, CDR2 YNLKQL (reference sequence). The CDR3 spans 15 residues. The CDR3: CASSLPPGSAETLYF. Partial CDR3 DNA: TGTGCCAGCAGCCTCCCCCCAGGGAGTGCAGAA.

This clone has only a few counts. Genes and germline come from the mouse. The read gets to within 4 residues of the CDR3 end, and the germline J gene fills in the rest. The rearrangement links TRBV1 to TRBJ2-3; 10 bases agree with TRBD1. The CDR3 runs 13 residues. Germline V CDR1 and CDR2: NSQYPW, LRSPGD (reference sequence). The part of the CDR3 DNA that was read is TGCACCTGCAGTGGGGACAGGGGAGAA. Its translation is CTCSGDRGE. The CDR3 in its entirety is CTCSGDRGETLYF.

This clone was detected only a few times. The genes are named according to mouse. The read ends 4 residues early relative to the CDR3; the germline J gene fills the gap. The J gene is TRBJ1-2, the V gene TRBV5; maybe TRBD1 (5 bases). The CDR3 loop spans 14 amino acids. With 0 bases removed from V and 3 bases from J, the gap between germline ends came to 8 bases. Germline V gene data show CDR1 as LGHNA and CDR2 as YNLKQL (reference sequence). CDR3 sequence reads: CASSQDQGDSDYTF. The covered CDR3 bases are TGTGCCAGCAGCCAAGACCAGGGTGACTCC.

This clone came up a few times. Gene names refer to mouse genes. The DNA read from the CDR3 is TGTGCCAGCAGTGTCACACAGGGGGCAAACTCC. Translated, it gives CASSVTQGANS. The full CDR3 reads CASSVTQGANSDYTF. This chain joins TRBV13-1 and TRBJ1-2; 8 bases agree with TRBD1. The read falls 4 residues short of the CDR3 end, and the missing part is taken from the germline J gene. The CDR3 sequence is 15 residues long. The germline gives CDR1 NSHNY, CDR2 SYGAGN. Trimming took 3 bases from V and 0 from J; bases not matched to a gene: 4.

This clone was detected a few times. Gene names are mouse gene names. The sequenced CDR3 bases are TGTGCCAGCAGTGATCCCCGGACAAGTAGGAATTCGCCC. This gives the protein CASSDPRTSRNSP. The whole CDR3 reads CASSDPRTSRNSPLYF. The chain combines TRBV13-3 with TRBJ1-6, with TRBD1 as a possible D gene (5 bases). The read finishes 3 residues shy of the CDR3 end, and the germline J gene is used to complete it. TRBJ1-6 is an open reading frame, and its role is uncertain. V was cut by 1 base and J by 7 bases, with 15 bases left in between. CDR3 length: 16 amino acids. Germline-derived CDR1 and CDR2 are NNHDY and SYVADS.